Sequencing of this TCR beta chain was carried out in a study of radiation and T cells in renal cell carcinoma. Profiling relied on immunoSEQ multiplex PCR, and the TCRdb table lists in-frame clones only, not all of them. The data contain 120,000 or so clones, around 81% of them singletons. Regarding time point: blood 2 weeks post-SBRT. Indicated treatment: 15 Gy SBRT to primary tumor, nephrectomy 4 weeks later. Note on this clone: Its antigen is undetermined.

Study results and caveats: In blood, top tumor clones expanded by 2 weeks, shrinking by 4.

The CDR3 is 14 residues long. Trimming stripped 6 bases from V and 8 bases from J, with 19 bases between. CDR1 SGHVS and CDR2 FNYEAQ come from the germline V gene. The sequences come from blood, collected from a patient whose treatment included radiotherapy and nephrectomy. This chain links TRBV7-6 with TRBJ1-1; D gene ambiguous. This TCR came from a man over 45 with renal cell carcinoma. Here the CDR3 DNA reads TGTGCCAGCAGTTCCGGCGGGTATGCGGGAGAAGCTTTCTTT. Amino acids: CASSSGGYAGEAFF.